This T cell receptor (gamma chain) was sequenced in a study of Vδ1+ human thymocytes. The template was reverse-transcribed extracted RNA. The CDR3 regions were amplified by multiplex PCR from V-gene primers to a constant-region primer. TCRdb reprocessed the multiplex PCR reads using CATT. The table shows tens of thousands of gamma-chain clones, with 20% to 25% occurring only once. Study outcomes and limitations: Thymic TRG and TRD repertoires appeared highly polyclonal.

The V gene end was trimmed by 2 bases and the J gene end by 4 bases; junction bases not matched to a gene: 8. The germline CDR1 and CDR2 sequences are EGSTGY and YDSYTSSV. There are 18 residues in the CDR3. As to this clone: Its specificity is not known.

The chain carries TRGV4 and TRGJP. This TCR was sampled from a boy younger than two who had congenital heart surgery. The specimen sequenced was Vdelta1+ gamma-delta thymocytes from the thymus. Regarding subset: FACS-sorted CD3+ TCRalphabeta- TCRVdelta1+ TCRVdelta2- thymocytes. The CDR3 region is CATWDEVPQELGKKIKVF. CDR3 DNA sequence: TGTGCCACCTGGGATGAGGTACCACAAGAGTTGGGCAAAAAAATCAAGGTATTT.